Below, 21 T cell receptor beta chains from the same sample are listed, as sequenced in a study of PD-1 blockade in classical Hodgkin lymphoma. Indicated time point: cycle 4 day 1 (C4D1), after less than 7 weeks of nivolumab. Every patient was affected by relapse after autologous stem cell transplantation, while exposure to brentuximab vedotin was not uniform. The CD8+ T cells came from thawed PBMCs through magnetic negative selection. Libraries were prepared by immunoSEQ multiplex PCR; TCRdb keeps only in-frame clonotypes and omits some of them. In the table there are about 20,000 clones, more than 75% of which are singletons. This material consisted of CD8+ T cells from blood, taken before the fourth cycle of nivolumab. These receptors all come from a human donor with classical Hodgkin lymphoma.

The chain carries TRBV30 and TRBJ1-2; D possibly corresponds to TRBD1 (5 bases). This CDR3 has 14 amino acids. Germline assignment: CDR1 GTSNPN and CDR2 SVGIG (reference sequence). Trimming removed 0 bases from V and 1 base from J, with 9 bases in between. In DNA, the CDR3 is TGTGCCTGGAGTGTACGGAGGGGTAACTATGGCTACACCTTC. As protein: CAWSVRRGNYGYTF.

V and J are TRBV21-1 and TRBJ1-3; TRBD1 was called by the table and not checked on the DNA. TRBV21-1 is listed as a pseudogene. This CDR3 region has 15 residues. CDR3 protein: CASSGQVSSGNTIYF. CDR3 DNA sequence: TGTGCCAGCAGCGGACAGGTAAGCTCTGGAAACACCATATATTTT.

The J gene is TRBJ1-3, the V gene TRBV7-9; D is uncertain. The V and J ends lost 1 base and 0 bases respectively, with 10 bases between them. The length of the CDR3 is 16 residues. The V gene's germline CDR1 is SEHNR and CDR2 FQNEAQ (reference sequence). CDR3 sequence: CASSLGVSYSGNTIYF. For the CDR3, the DNA is TGTGCCAGCAGCTTAGGGGTCTCTTACTCTGGAAACACCATATATTTT.

In DNA, the CDR3 is TGTGCTAGTGGTTTGGGACAGGGAGGCGGTGAAGCTTTCTTT. Translation: CASGLGQGGGEAFF. This chain links TRBV12-5 with TRBJ1-1; 7 nucleotides line up with TRBD1. The V gene end was trimmed by 1 base and the J gene end by 7 bases; junction bases not matched to a gene: 6. CDR1 and CDR2 (germline): LGHNT, FRNRAP. The CDR3 totals 14 residues.

This CDR3 reads CASIASLGQPYNEQFF. The CDR3 DNA is TGTGCCAGCATCGCCTCGTTGGGCCAACCCTACAATGAGCAGTTCTTC. The genes are TRBV7-6 and TRBJ2-1, with no clear D. The V end was cut by 7 bases, the J end by 2 bases, with 18 bases between. This CDR3 comprises 16 residues. From germline, CDR1 is SGHVS and CDR2 FNYEAQ.

The gene calls are TRBV6-1 and TRBJ2-7; 7 bases fit TRBD1. The germline V gene has CDR1 MNHNS and CDR2 SASEGT. This CDR3 spans 17 amino acids. V dropped 2 bases and J dropped 2; count of bases not matched to a gene: 12. CDR3 region: CASSETLRPGGPYEQYF. CDR3 in DNA: TGTGCCAGCAGTGAAACGCTTCGGCCAGGGGGACCCTACGAGCAGTACTTC.

The chain has TRBV19 and TRBJ1-2; D gene ambiguous. Germline CDR1 reads LNHDA; CDR2 reads SQIVND (reference sequence). Trimming removed 5 bases at V and 3 bases at J, with 19 bases between. The CDR3 is 16 residues long. The CDR3 DNA reads as TGTGCCAGTAGTGTAAGTTCCAATGGAATTCACTATGGCTACACCTTC. Translation gives CASSVSSNGIHYGYTF.

This chain uses TRBV5-6 with TRBJ1-5; D is unclear. The germline CDR1 and CDR2 sequences are SGHDT and YYEEEE. The CDR3 spans 12 residues. The V gene lost 0 bases and the J gene lost 9 bases, with 7 bases spanning the gap. CDR3 coding DNA: TGTGCCAGCAGCTTGGGGTACGGGCCCCAGCATTTT. This translates into CASSLGYGPQHF. The whole variable domain, filled in from reference TRBV5-6 and TRBJ1-5, reads DAGVTQSPTHLIKTRGQQVTLRCSPKSGHDTVSWYQQALGQGPQFIFQYYEEEERQRGNFPDRFSGHQFPNYSSELNVNALLLGDSALYLCASSLGYGPQHFGDGTRLSIL.

In its sample, this clone is medium-sized. This rearrangement joins TRBV2 to TRBJ1-1, with D unclear. The CDR3 is 13 residues long. V lost 3 bases, J lost 4 bases, and 9 bases lay in between. Germline lookup yields CDR1 SNHLY and CDR2 FYNNEI. The CDR3 sequence is CASSESSLTEAFF. CDR3 DNA sequence: TGTGCCAGCAGTGAGTCAAGTCTCACTGAAGCTTTCTTT.

This rearrangement joins TRBV27 to TRBJ2-3; 8 nucleotides match TRBD2. CDR1 and CDR2 (germline): MNHEY, SMNVEV (reference sequence). Trimming removed 2 bases from V and 5 bases from J; junction bases left unmatched: 12. There are 17 residues in the CDR3. CDR3 amino acids: CASSLLPGTSGGDTQYF. CDR3 nucleotide sequence: TGTGCCAGCAGTTTACTCCCCGGAACTAGCGGCGGAGATACGCAGTATTTT.

V gene TRBV6-1 combines with J gene TRBJ2-7; D perhaps matches TRBD1 (6 bases). The germline V gene has CDR1 MNHNS and CDR2 SASEGT. This CDR3 is built from 15 residues. Trimming took off 1 base at V and 2 bases at J, with 12 bases between the two ends. CDR3 amino acids: CASSEGRGYPYEQYF. The DNA of the CDR3 is TGTGCCAGCAGTGAAGGTAGGGGGTACCCCTACGAGCAGTACTTC.

The CDR3 loop reads CASSSSGAYEQYF. The CDR3 DNA reads TGTGCCAGTAGTTCGAGCGGGGCTTACGAGCAGTACTTC. The rearrangement joins TRBV19 to TRBJ2-7; the match to TRBD2 covers 7 bases. Trimming took 5 bases from V and 4 from J; bases not matched to a gene: 5. Germline V gene sequence: CDR1 LNHDA, CDR2 SQIVND (reference sequence). The length of the CDR3 is 13 residues.

V gene TRBV19 combines with J gene TRBJ1-2; tentative D call: TRBD1 (5 bases). CDR3 length: 15 residues. Germline V gene lookup returns CDR1 LNHDA and CDR2 SQIVND (reference sequence). The V and J ends lost 2 bases and 4 bases respectively, with 14 bases between them. The CDR3 nucleotides are TGTGCCAGTAGTATACTGGGGGTACGCTCCTATGGCTACACCTTC. Its translation is CASSILGVRSYGYTF.

The gene calls are TRBV7-6 and TRBJ1-2; 7 bases line up with TRBD1. Germline CDR1 SGHVS, CDR2 FNYEAQ. The CDR3 spans 14 residues. Trimming took 4 bases from V and 6 from J; bases not matched to a gene: 8. CDR3 DNA sequence: TGTGCCAGCAGCTCACACGACAGGGCTGATGGCTACACCTTC. Its translation: CASSSHDRADGYTF.

The chain carries TRBV11-2 and TRBJ1-4; weak D call: TRBD1 (5 bases). The V gene lost 1 base and the J gene lost 6 bases, with 15 bases spanning the gap. The CDR3 covers 16 residues. Germline V gene data show CDR1 as SGHAT and CDR2 as FQNNGV. The chain's CDR3 is CASSLVPGRSDEKLFF. In DNA, the CDR3 is TGTGCCAGCAGCTTAGTCCCAGGGCGTTCGGATGAAAAACTGTTTTTT.

The chain has TRBV9 and TRBJ2-3; either TRBD1 or TRBD2 may fit D (5 bases each). V lost 1 base and J lost 3, with 15 bases in between. The CDR3 has 16 amino acids. Germline V lookup: CDR1 SGDLS, CDR2 YYNGEE. CDR3 region: CASSVMAGRVTDTQYF. The CDR3, as DNA: TGTGCCAGCAGCGTAATGGCGGGCAGGGTTACAGATACGCAGTATTTT.

This clone was picked up a small number of times. The gene calls are TRBV7-9 and TRBJ2-3; TRBD2 agrees at 11 bases. This CDR3 spans 16 amino acids. Losses at the gene ends were 5 bases for V and 5 bases for J; bases not matched to a gene: 9. Germline V gene data show CDR1 as SEHNR and CDR2 as FQNEAQ (reference sequence). CDR3 in amino acids: CASSPLAGGQLDTQYF. The CDR3 DNA sequence: TGTGCCAGCAGCCCATTAGCGGGGGGGCAGCTAGATACGCAGTATTTT.

CDR3: CASSFTGQSSYNSPLHF. CDR3 DNA: TGTGCCAGCAGTTTCACAGGGCAGAGCTCCTATAATTCACCCCTCCACTTT. The chain uses TRBV28 and TRBJ1-6; D might be TRBD1 (6 bases). The CDR3 covers 17 residues. Germline loops: CDR1 MDHEN, CDR2 SYDVKM. The germline V and J ends were trimmed by 3 bases and 0 bases, with 12 bases remaining between them. Based on the CDR3 plus reference TRBV28 and TRBJ1-6, the full variable domain is DVKVTQSSRYLVKRTGEKVFLECVQDMDHENMFWYRQDPGLGLRLIYFSYDVKMKEKGDIPEGYSVSREKKERFSLILESASTNQTSMYLCASSFTGQSSYNSPLHFGNGTRLTVT.

V usage is TRBV13 and J usage is TRBJ2-3; 16 bases align to TRBD2. The CDR3 sequence is 22 residues long. Germline CDR1 reads PRHDT; CDR2 reads FYEKMQ (reference sequence). V gave up 2 bases and J gave up 2 bases; unmatched junction bases: 16. CDR3 residues: CASSLTLSGLAGGLLSTDTQYF. The CDR3, as DNA: TGTGCCAGCAGCTTAACTCTGTCGGGACTAGCGGGGGGGCTCCTGTCCACAGATACGCAGTATTTT.

The genes are TRBV29-1 and TRBJ2-2, with TRBD1 identical over 8 bases. Germline V gene sequence: CDR1 SQVTM, CDR2 ANQGSEA. J was trimmed by 6 bases and V by 7 bases; bases with no gene match: 7. This CDR3 contains 13 residues. The CDR3 DNA sequence: TGCAGCGCCGGACAGGGACTCGCCGGGGAGCTGTTTTTT. It specifies CSAGQGLAGELFF.

The chain uses TRBV9 and TRBJ2-2; no reliable D call. V lost 4 bases, J lost 9 bases, and 10 bases lay in between. Germline V gene data show CDR1 as SGDLS and CDR2 as YYNGEE. This CDR3 spans 12 amino acids. The DNA for the CDR3 is TGTGCCAGCAGCCCGACCCCCTGGGAGCTGTTTTTT. Protein: CASSPTPWELFF.